A selection of T cell receptor beta chains follows, all from one sample in a study of identical twins. One entry per CDR3 protein results from TCRdb running MiXCR on the 5' RACE reads. The data contain more than 1.5 million distinct CDR3 sequences, around 29% of them singletons. The sample consisted of cord blood. The receptors come from a newborn girl in good health. Both conserved end residues are part of each CDR3. D genes are given only for firm matches. Clone size, where shown, is once, few, many, or a class for clones that have expanded.

j_call v_call clone_size d_call cdr3_nt cdr3_aa
TRBJ1-2 TRBV7-2 few . TGTGCCAGCAGCTTAGCCGACAGGACGGCGGGCTACACCTTC CASSLADRTAGYTF
TRBJ2-5 TRBV29-1 few . TGCAGCGTTGAGACAGGGAGGTGGACCCAGTACTTC CSVETGRWTQYF
TRBJ2-1 TRBV6-2/TRBV6-3 . TRBD2 TGTGCCAGCAGCCGGGGACTAGCGGCTGGAAATGAGCAGTTCTTC CASSRGLAAGNEQFF
TRBJ1-1 TRBV12-3/TRBV12-4 . . TGTGCCAGCAGTATAAAGACGGCGGGGAACACTGAAGCTTTCTTT CASSIKTAGNTEAFF
TRBJ2-3 TRBV7-2 many . TGTGCCAGCAGCTTAGCGCGGGTCCGCACAGATACGCAGTATTTT CASSLARVRTDTQYF
TRBJ2-1 TRBV6-1 . . TGTGCCAGCAGGATCAAGGCGCAGGGAAACAATGAGCAGTTCTTC CASRIKAQGNNEQFF
TRBJ2-7 TRBV4-2 . TRBD2 TGTGCCAGCAGCCCCACTCAACTAGCGGGAGCTTACGAGCAGTACTTC CASSPTQLAGAYEQYF
TRBJ2-5 TRBV9 . TRBD2 TGCGCCAGCAGCGTGGGACTAGCGGGATTTCAAGAGACCCAGTACTTC CASSVGLAGFQETQYF
TRBJ1-3 TRBV29-1 few . TGCAGCGTGACCACGGACAGTTACTCTGGAAACACCATATATTTT CSVTTDSYSGNTIYF
TRBJ2-2 TRBV11-2 . TRBD2 TGTGCCAGCAGCTTGGTTCGGAAGGAATGGAAACTAGCGGGAGGAGGGAACACCGGGGAGCTGTTTTTT CASSLVRKEWKLAGGGNTGELFF
TRBJ2-7 TRBV2 few TRBD1 TGTGCCAGCTTGAACAGGGGGCTGAGGTACGAGCAGTACTTC CASLNRGLRYEQYF
TRBJ2-2 TRBV7-2 . TRBD2 TGTGCCAGCAGCTTTCTACTAGCGGGGTTAGAGACCGGGGAGCTGTTTTTT CASSFLLAGLETGELFF
TRBJ2-3 TRBV20-1 few TRBD2 TGCAGTGCTATGGGCCCCAGGACTAGCGCCCCCGGGGATACGCAGTATTTT CSAMGPRTSAPGDTQYF
TRBJ1-2 TRBV28 many TRBD1 TGTGCCAGCAGTTTCGGGACAGGGGGGGACTATGGCTACACCTTC CASSFGTGGDYGYTF
TRBJ2-7 TRBV10-2 few TRBD2 TGCGCCAGCAGGTCTAGCGGGAGAACTCGCTACGAGCAGTACTTC CASRSSGRTRYEQYF
TRBJ2-3 TRBV18 . . TGTGCCAGCTCACCGGGCTCGACCACGTGGCACACTAGCACAGATACGCAGTATTTT CASSPGSTTWHTSTDTQYF
TRBJ2-3 TRBV20-1 . TRBD1 TGCAGTGCCCCGGGACAGGACACAGATACGCAGTATTTT CSAPGQDTDTQYF
TRBJ2-2 TRBV4-2 . TRBD2 TGTGCCAGCAGCCAAGCCCCTAGCGGGGTCGGCACCGGGGAGCTGTTTTTT CASSQAPSGVGTGELFF
TRBJ1-4 TRBV7-8 . . TGTGCCAGCAGCTTAACGCAGGGTGGAGAAAAACTGTTTTTT CASSLTQGGEKLFF
TRBJ2-3 TRBV7-2 . . TGTGCCAGCAGCTTAGTCACTAGGTTCACAGATACGCAGTATTTT CASSLVTRFTDTQYF
TRBJ1-2 TRBV20-1 few TRBD1 TGCAGTGCTAGGGTTCCGGGACAGGGAGTTGCTGATGGCTACACCTTC CSARVPGQGVADGYTF
TRBJ2-3 TRBV5-1 . . TGCGCCAGCAGTAATGGGGGCGGCAGATCAGATACGCAGTATTTT CASSNGGGRSDTQYF
TRBJ2-1 TRBV12-3/TRBV12-4 . TRBD2 TGTGCCAGCACCCGGACTAGCAGCGGGGATGAGCAGTTCTTC CASTRTSSGDEQFF
TRBJ2-7 TRBV3-1 . . TGTGCCAGCAGTCGCCGGTACAATGAGCAGTACTTC CASSRRYNEQYF
TRBJ2-1 TRBV6-1 . TRBD2 TGTGCCAGCAGCCGACCGGGACTAGCGGGAGGGACCTACAATGAGCAGTTCTTC CASSRPGLAGGTYNEQFF
TRBJ1-2 TRBV28 few . TGTGCCAGCAGGGAGGCCGTAGCGTCCTATGGCTACACCTTC CASREAVASYGYTF
TRBJ2-3 TRBV11-2 . . TGTGCCAGCAGCCCCCTCAGTGTGAAGGAGAGCACAGATATGCAGTATTTT CASSPLSVKESTDMQYF
TRBJ2-7 TRBV27 . . TGTGCCAGCAGTTTGAATCCAGGGGATATTGGCCTAGGCGAGCAGTACTTC CASSLNPGDIGLGEQYF
TRBJ1-4 TRBV11-2 . . TGTGCCAGCAGCCGGCACAGGGCAACTAATGAAAGACTGTTTTTT CASSRHRATNERLFF
TRBJ1-5 TRBV20-1 few . TGCAGTGCTAGAGCCCTCTCTCCGGGACGGATGATTAGCAATCAGCCCCAGCATTTT CSARALSPGRMISNQPQHF
TRBJ2-1 TRBV10-3 few . TGTGCCATCAGTGAACAGGGAATCAGAGAGACCCAGTTCTTC CAISEQGIRETQFF
TRBJ2-3 TRBV4-2 . . TGTGCCAGCAGCCAAGAGCCCCGGCGGAGGGGGTCCACAGATACGCAGTATTTT CASSQEPRRRGSTDTQYF
TRBJ2-1 TRBV3-1 few . TGTGCCAGCAGCCAAGCGGGGATTGCCTACAATGAGCAGTTCTTC CASSQAGIAYNEQFF
TRBJ1-5 TRBV2 . . TGTGCCAGCAGAGAGAACGGACGGGGTCAGCCCCAGCATTTT CASRENGRGQPQHF
TRBJ1-6 TRBV7-2 few TRBD1 TGTGCCAGCAGCATGAAACCGGGACAGGCCAATTCACCCCTCCACTTT CASSMKPGQANSPLHF
TRBJ2-7 TRBV12-3/TRBV12-4 . . TGTGCCAGCAGTCCCAGGGAAATTGGGAACTACGAGCAGTACTTC CASSPREIGNYEQYF
TRBJ2-1 TRBV28 few . TGTGCCAGCAGTTTATTCAGGAATCCGGAGGATGAGCAGTTCTTC CASSLFRNPEDEQFF
TRBJ1-1 TRBV5-1 . TRBD1 TGCGCCAGCAGCGGACCAGGGGGTTCAGAAGCTTTCTTT CASSGPGGSEAFF
TRBJ1-2 TRBV20-1 . . TGCAGTGCTAGTGTGTCGGATGGCTACACCTTC CSASVSDGYTF
TRBJ2-7 TRBV10-1 few . TGCGCCAGCAGTCCCCACGTCTTCGGAACTTCCTACGAGCAGTACTTC CASSPHVFGTSYEQYF
TRBJ2-5 TRBV7-6 few . TGTGCCAGCAGCTTAGGTAGGGAGCTGGAAGAGCAGTACTTC CASSLGRELEEQYF
TRBJ2-7 TRBV5-1 . . TGCGCCAGCAGCCATGGATTGGAGTCCTACGAGCAGTACTTC CASSHGLESYEQYF
TRBJ2-2 TRBV27 . . TGTGCCAGCAGTTTTGATCTCACCGGGGAGCTGTTTTTT CASSFDLTGELFF
TRBJ2-5 TRBV11-2 . . TGTACCAGCAGCGGAGAGACCCAGTACTTC CTSSGETQYF
TRBJ2-4 TRBV11-2 . TRBD1 TGTGCCAGCAGCTCCTTAACAGGGGCGACCAAAAACATTCAGTACTTC CASSSLTGATKNIQYF
TRBJ2-5 TRBV12-3/TRBV12-4 . TRBD1 TGTGCCAGCAGTTCGACAGGGGTCAATGAGCAGTACTTC CASSSTGVNEQYF
TRBJ2-3 TRBV10-3 . . TGTGCCATCAGTCAAGGTTCAGATACGCAGTATTTT CAISQGSDTQYF
TRBJ1-5 TRBV3-1 few TRBD1 TGTGCCAGCAGCCAGGCGGGACAGGGCAATCAGCCCCAGCATTTT CASSQAGQGNQPQHF
TRBJ2-3 TRBV9 . . TGTGCCAGCAGCGTAGTGTCGGGGGGCACAGATACGCAGTATTTT CASSVVSGGTDTQYF
TRBJ2-1 TRBV9 few TRBD2 TGTGCCAGCAGCGTAGGTCGGGGGGTCTCCTACAATGAGCAGTTCTTC CASSVGRGVSYNEQFF
TRBJ1-1 TRBV12-3/TRBV12-4 few . TGTGCCAGCAGTACAGGGAGAGGCGCTGAAGCTTTCTTT CASSTGRGAEAFF